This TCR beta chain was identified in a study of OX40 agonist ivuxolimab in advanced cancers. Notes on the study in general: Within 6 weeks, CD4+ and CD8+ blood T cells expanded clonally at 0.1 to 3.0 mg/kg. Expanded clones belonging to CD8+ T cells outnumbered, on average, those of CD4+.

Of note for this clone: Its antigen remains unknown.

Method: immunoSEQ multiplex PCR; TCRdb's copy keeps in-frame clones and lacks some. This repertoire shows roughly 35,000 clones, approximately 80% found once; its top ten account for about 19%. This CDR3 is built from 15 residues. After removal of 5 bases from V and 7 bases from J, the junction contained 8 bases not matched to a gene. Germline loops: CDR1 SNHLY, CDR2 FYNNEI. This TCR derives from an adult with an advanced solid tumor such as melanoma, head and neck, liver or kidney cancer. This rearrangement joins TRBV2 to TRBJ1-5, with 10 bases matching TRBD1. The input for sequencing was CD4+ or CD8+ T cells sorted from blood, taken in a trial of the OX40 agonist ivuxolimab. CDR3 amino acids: CASSLRTGGGQPQHF. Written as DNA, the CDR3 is TGTGCCAGCAGTCTACGGACAGGGGGTGGGCAGCCCCAGCATTTT.